The 28 T cell receptor beta chains below were found in one sample sequenced in a study of chemoradiotherapy in HPV16-positive cancers. TCRdb's table, derived via immunoSEQ multiplex PCR, lists solely in-frame clones and lacks some. This sample has approximately 1,400 clones; over 65% occur once, and the top ten carry 6.2%. Specimen: tumor tissue, collected from a patient who underwent chemoradiotherapy. The receptors come from a human donor with HPV-associated anogenital cancer.

The table lists this clone with a few counts. This sequence joins TRBV7-6 and TRBJ2-5, with D perhaps TRBD1 or TRBD2 (5 bases each). V shed 1 base and J shed 5 bases, with 14 bases lying between them. The CDR3 loop spans 15 amino acids. The germline V gene has CDR1 SGHVS and CDR2 FNYEAQ. The CDR3 here is CASSLGGTRGETQYF. In DNA form, the CDR3 reads TGTGCCAGCAGCTTAGGGGGCACGAGGGGTGAGACCCAGTACTTC.

The CDR3 region has the DNA TGTGCCAGCACCCTCCTGCAGCGCCGGGGGACAGATACGCAGTATTTT. It yields the protein CASTLLQRRGTDTQYF. The chain joins TRBV2 to TRBJ2-3; perhaps TRBD2 as D (6 bases). CDR1 and CDR2 from the germline V gene are SNHLY and FYNNEI. The CDR3 totals 16 residues. The V end was cut by 7 bases, the J end by 3 bases, with 20 bases between.

The chain uses TRBV2 and TRBJ2-7; tentative D call: TRBD1 (5 bases). V gave up 8 bases and J gave up 4 bases, with 12 bases separating them. Germline loops: CDR1 SNHLY, CDR2 FYNNEI. The length of the CDR3 is 12 residues. CDR3 in amino acids: CASSQGKYEQYF. The CDR3 nucleotides read TGTGCCAGCTCGCAGGGAAAATACGAGCAGTACTTC. Full variable domain (remainder filled in from reference TRBV2 and TRBJ2-7): EPEVTQTPSHQVTQMGQEVILRCVPISNHLYFYWYRQILGQKVEFLVSFYNNEISEKSEIFDDQFSVERPDGSNFTLKIRSTKLEDSAMYFCASSQGKYEQYFGPGTRLTVT.

This clone has just one count. This rearrangement joins TRBV6-1 to TRBJ2-1; D uncertain. V lost 2 bases and J 7 bases, leaving 15 bases between the germline ends. The CDR3 consists of 15 residues. CDR1 MNHNS and CDR2 SASEGT come from the germline V gene. CDR3 DNA: TGTGCCAGCAGTGAAAATCCCGGATTGACGAATGAGCAGTTCTTC. This translates into CASSENPGLTNEQFF.

The chain's CDR3 is CASSFVLAAPDDTQYF. As DNA, the CDR3 is TGTGCCAGCAGTTTCGTGTTAGCCGCCCCTGATGATACGCAGTATTTT. The chain is built from TRBV28 and TRBJ2-3, with unresolved D. Germline CDR1 MDHEN, CDR2 SYDVKM. This CDR3 is 16 amino acids long. The V and J ends lost 3 bases and 6 bases respectively, with 19 bases between them.

This chain uses TRBV7-9 with TRBJ2-7; 9 nucleotides match TRBD1. The J segment lost 1 base and the V segment lost 5 bases, leaving 9 bases of the junction unmatched. The CDR3 contains 16 residues. From germline, CDR1 is SEHNR and CDR2 FQNEAQ (reference sequence). The CDR3 is CASSPQQGAGSYEQYF. Here the CDR3 DNA reads TGTGCCAGCAGCCCACAACAGGGGGCAGGATCCTACGAGCAGTACTTC.

V and J are TRBV13 and TRBJ2-3, with unresolved D. This CDR3 has 12 residues. V gave up 3 bases and J gave up 7 bases, with 8 bases separating them. The germline V gene has CDR1 PRHDT and CDR2 FYEKMQ (reference sequence). The CDR3 DNA reads as TGTGCCAGCAGCTTCGGTAGTAATACGCAGTATTTT. This encodes CASSFGSNTQYF.

This clone was detected only once. V and J are TRBV23-1 and TRBJ2-7, with D tentatively TRBD1 (6 bases). TRBV23-1 is an ORF; its function is uncertain. V lost 5 bases and J 1 base, leaving 18 bases between the germline ends. The CDR3 loop spans 16 amino acids. The CDR3, as DNA: TGCGCCAGCAGTGTAGGGGTTAGGGGGAAATCCTACGAGCAGTACTTC. Amino acid sequence: CASSVGVRGKSYEQYF.

The chain carries TRBV5-1 and TRBJ2-1, with 8 bases identical to TRBD2. The CDR3 spans 16 residues. Germline V CDR1 and CDR2: SGHRS, YFSETQ. V shed 0 bases, J shed 7 bases, and the junction held 9 bases outside the gene matches. CDR3 residues: CASSLAAGGPFNEQFF. In DNA form, the CDR3 reads TGCGCCAGCAGCTTGGCGGCGGGGGGTCCCTTTAATGAGCAGTTCTTC.

The chain links TRBV28 to TRBJ2-7; D remains unclear. The CDR3 extends over 13 amino acids. Germline CDR1 MDHEN, CDR2 SYDVKM. Trimming pared 2 bases from V and 3 bases from J, leaving 8 bases between. The DNA for the CDR3 is TGTGCCAGCAGTTTAGCCAGATTCTACGAGCAGTACTTC. Residues: CASSLARFYEQYF. The full variable domain, its missing parts supplied by reference TRBV28 and TRBJ2-7, is DVKVTQSSRYLVKRTGEKVFLECVQDMDHENMFWYRQDPGLGLRLIYFSYDVKMKEKGDIPEGYSVSREKKERFSLILESASTNQTSMYLCASSLARFYEQYFGPGTRLTVT.

This chain joins TRBV27 and TRBJ2-1, with D hard to call. CDR1 and CDR2 (germline): MNHEY, SMNVEV (reference sequence). With 6 bases removed from V and 5 bases from J, the gap between germline ends came to 17 bases. The CDR3 runs to 15 residues. As DNA, the CDR3 is TGTGCCAGCAGCGACCCCGACGCGGTAAACAATGAGCAGTTCTTC. Translated: CASSDPDAVNNEQFF.

The gene calls are TRBV6-1 and TRBJ2-5, with no clear D. CDR1 is MNHNS and CDR2 is SASEGT in the germline V gene. The CDR3 length is 14 residues. Trimming removed 6 bases from V and 1 base from J, with 12 bases in between. The CDR3 loop reads CASSRWSVQETQYF. CDR3 in DNA: TGTGCCAGCAGCCGATGGAGTGTCCAAGAGACCCAGTACTTC.

This clone came up a few times. The chain is built from TRBV7-9 and TRBJ2-5; TRBD2 agrees at 7 bases. V gave up 7 bases and J gave up 1 base; unmatched junction bases: 6. CDR1 and CDR2 from the germline V gene are SEHNR and FQNEAQ (reference sequence). The CDR3 is 14 residues long. The CDR3 sequence: CASTGGVLQETQYF. The DNA of the CDR3 is TGTGCCAGCACTGGGGGGGTGCTCCAAGAGACCCAGTACTTC.

This rearrangement joins TRBV6-1 to TRBJ2-6; the match to TRBD2 covers 13 bases. The germline V gene has CDR1 MNHNS and CDR2 SASEGT. Trimming took 4 bases from V and 0 from J; bases not matched to a gene: 9. This CDR3 is 20 amino acids long. The CDR3 loop is CASSARLAGGPSSGANVLTF. DNA of the CDR3: TGTGCCAGCAGTGCCCGACTAGCGGGGGGCCCATCCTCTGGGGCCAACGTCCTGACTTTC.

The V gene is TRBV19, the J gene TRBJ2-7, with 8 bases that match TRBD1. The trim removed 7 bases at V and 2 bases at J, leaving 10 bases unmatched. This CDR3 comprises 15 residues. Looked up from germline, CDR1 is LNHDA and CDR2 is SQIVND (reference sequence). The CDR3 DNA reads TGTGCCAGTACTGCGGGCACAGGGGGGACCTACGAGCAGTACTTC. Translation gives CASTAGTGGTYEQYF. The full variable domain, its missing parts supplied by reference TRBV19 and TRBJ2-7, is DGGITQSPKYLFRKEGQNVTLSCEQNLNHDAMYWYRQDPGQGLRLIYYSQIVNDFQKGDIAEGYSVSREKKESFPLTVTSAQKNPTAFYLCASTAGTGGTYEQYFGPGTRLTVT.

This sequence joins TRBV11-2 and TRBJ2-7; D might be TRBD2 (6 bases). In germline, CDR1 is SGHAT, CDR2 FQNNGV. The CDR3 covers 16 residues. Trimming shortened V by 2 bases and J by 1 base, and 15 bases separated the two germline ends. CDR3 in amino acids: CASSLTVGSPSYEQYF. As DNA, the CDR3 is TGTGCCAGCAGCTTAACTGTCGGGAGCCCTTCCTACGAGCAGTACTTC.

The rearrangement links TRBV27 to TRBJ1-1, with a possible D match to TRBD1 (5 bases). This CDR3 is built from 14 residues. Trimming shortened V by 6 bases and J by 4 bases, and 15 bases separated the two germline ends. The germline V gene has CDR1 MNHEY and CDR2 SMNVEV (reference sequence). For the CDR3, the DNA is TGTGCCAGCAGGAAAACGGGGGGGATCACTGAAGCTTTCTTT. Protein product: CASRKTGGITEAFF.

The genes are TRBV7-8 and TRBJ1-5, with D possibly matching TRBD1 (5 bases). Deletions cut 1 base from V and 0 bases from J, with 10 bases between. CDR3 length: 16 amino acids. Germline-derived CDR1 and CDR2 are SGHVS and FQNEAQ. The CDR3 loop reads CASSLEVGTSNQPQHF. The CDR3 coding sequence is TGTGCCAGCAGCTTAGAGGTCGGGACTAGCAATCAGCCCCAGCATTTT.

The chain carries TRBV21-1 and TRBJ2-3. TRBV21-1 is a recognized pseudogene. The CDR3 covers 15 residues. CDR3 in amino acids: CASNCRGSEGDTQYF. In DNA, the CDR3 is TGTGCCAGCAATTGCCGGGGATCAGAGGGGGATACGCAGTATTTT.

J is TRBJ1-3 and V is TRBV5-1; D is perhaps TRBD1 (6 bases). The CDR3 loop spans 15 amino acids. Trimming cost V 0 bases and J 1 base, with 8 bases left between them. Germline CDR1 and CDR2: SGHRS and YFSETQ. This chain's CDR3 is CASSLVTGSGNTIYF. The CDR3, as DNA: TGCGCCAGCAGCTTGGTTACAGGGTCTGGAAACACCATATATTTT.

The chain carries TRBV28 and TRBJ1-2, with 9 bases matching TRBD1. CDR1 is MDHEN, CDR2 SYDVKM, per germline. This CDR3 is 15 amino acids long. V shed 5 bases, J shed 4 bases, and the junction held 8 bases outside the gene matches. The CDR3 DNA sequence: TGTGCCAGCAGTCCAGCGGGACAGGGAGTCTATGGCTACACCTTC. Residues: CASSPAGQGVYGYTF.

This clone was seen a few times. This rearrangement joins TRBV6-5 to TRBJ2-1; 7 nucleotides agree with TRBD1. Unmatched junction bases numbered 9, after V lost 5 bases and J lost 8 bases. Germline CDR1 and CDR2: MNHEY and SVGAGI. This CDR3 region has 14 residues. CDR3 sequence reads: CASSPHDRAHEQFF. Written as DNA, the CDR3 is TGTGCCAGCAGTCCACACGACAGGGCCCATGAGCAGTTCTTC.

The V call is TRBV2, the J call TRBJ1-6; 7 bases agree with TRBD1. The germline gives CDR1 SNHLY, CDR2 FYNNEI. The CDR3 spans 16 residues. After removal of 5 bases from V and 6 bases from J, the junction contained 10 bases not matched to a gene. In DNA, the CDR3 is TGTGCCAGCAGTCTGACAGGGAAGGTATTTAATTCACCCCTCCACTTT. It translates to CASSLTGKVFNSPLHF. Looking up the rest from reference TRBV2 and TRBJ1-6 gives the full variable domain: EPEVTQTPSHQVTQMGQEVILRCVPISNHLYFYWYRQILGQKVEFLVSFYNNEISEKSEIFDDQFSVERPDGSNFTLKIRSTKLEDSAMYFCASSLTGKVFNSPLHFGNGTRLTVT.

The chain links TRBV6-5 to TRBJ2-3; 9 nucleotides agree with TRBD1. J gave up 0 bases and V 2 bases, and 0 bases lay outside the gene matches. The germline gives CDR1 MNHEY, CDR2 SVGAGI. This CDR3 is built from 15 residues. The CDR3 nucleotides are TGTGCCAGCAGTTACGGGACAGGGAGCACAGATACGCAGTATTTT. Translated: CASSYGTGSTDTQYF.

Comment on this clone: Sequence at one end of the junction differs from germline and may be a read error. This sequence joins TRBV7-9 and TRBJ2-7, with TRBD1 identical over 8 bases. This CDR3 has 16 amino acids. The germline V gene encodes CDR1 SEHNR and CDR2 FQNEAQ (reference sequence). The CDR3 sequence: CASSRQGTVLLYEQCF. DNA of the CDR3: TGTGCCAGCAGCAGACAGGGGACGGTCTTACTATACGAGCAGTGCTTC.

This sequence joins TRBV28 and TRBJ2-7; 10 nucleotides align to TRBD1. This CDR3 is 14 amino acids long. CDR1 and CDR2 (germline): MDHEN, SYDVKM. The ends lost 7 bases at V and 5 bases at J; junction bases unmatched: 8. CDR3 DNA: TGTGCCAGCAAAAAGGGACAGGGGTTCCACGAGCAGTACTTC. It specifies CASKKGQGFHEQYF.

This sequence joins TRBV7-9 and TRBJ1-1, with D unresolved. V lost 8 bases and J 1 base, leaving 17 bases between the germline ends. The CDR3 covers 15 residues. Germline values: CDR1 SEHNR, CDR2 FQNEAQ (reference sequence). The CDR3 here is CASLFLGQTNTEAFF. The CDR3 DNA is TGTGCCAGCCTATTCCTTGGGCAGACGAACACTGAAGCTTTCTTT.

The V and J genes are TRBV7-2 and TRBJ1-2, with 7 bases aligning to TRBD1. In germline, CDR1 is SGHTA, CDR2 FQGNSA. Unmatched junction bases numbered 9, after V lost 4 bases and J lost 1 base. CDR3 length equals 16 residues. CDR3 DNA sequence: TGTGCCAGCAGCTCTTTAGGGACAGATTATAACTATGGCTACACCTTC. Translation gives CASSSLGTDYNYGYTF. Full variable domain (outside the CDR3, taken from reference TRBV7-2 and TRBJ1-2): GAGVSQSPSNKVTEKGKDVELRCDPISGHTALYWYRQSLGQGLEFLIYFQGNSAPDKSGLPSDRFSAERTGGSVSTLTIQRTQQEDSAVYLCASSSLGTDYNYGYTFGSGTRLTVV.